These 6 T cell receptor beta chains came from one sample sequenced in a study of cytomegalovirus exposure and HLA in healthy donors. The method was immunoSEQ multiplex PCR; TCRdb's version includes in-frame clones alone and lacks a portion of them. The sample shows around 58,000 clones, 85% to 90% of them seen only once. The sequenced sample consisted of PBMCs. These receptors were obtained from a woman aged 18-29 years in good health and CMV-seronegative.

The CDR3 DNA is TGTGCCAGCAGTGACCCCCGACAGGGTTCGAACACTGAAGCTTTCTTT. Its translation: CASSDPRQGSNTEAFF. The rearrangement links TRBV2 to TRBJ1-1; 7 bases map to TRBD1. Trimming at V came to 3 bases and at J to 1 base, leaving 8 bases not matched to a gene. The germline CDR1 and CDR2 sequences are SNHLY and FYNNEI. The CDR3 consists of 16 residues. Complete variable domain (other parts from reference TRBV2 and TRBJ1-1): EPEVTQTPSHQVTQMGQEVILRCVPISNHLYFYWYRQILGQKVEFLVSFYNNEISEKSEIFDDQFSVERPDGSNFTLKIRSTKLEDSAMYFCASSDPRQGSNTEAFFGQGTRLTVV.

This chain uses TRBV7-2 with TRBJ2-2; the match to TRBD1 covers 7 bases. CDR1 is SGHTA, CDR2 FQGNSA, per germline. V shed 5 bases, J shed 5 bases, and the junction held 5 bases outside the gene matches. The CDR3 runs 14 residues. This CDR3 is CASSQLQGTGELFF. In nucleotides, the CDR3 is TGTGCCAGCAGCCAGTTACAGGGGACCGGGGAGCTGTTTTTT.

V and J are TRBV19 and TRBJ1-1; 7 bases are shared with TRBD1. V dropped 7 bases and J dropped 1; count of bases not matched to a gene: 6. Germline V gene sequence: CDR1 LNHDA, CDR2 SQIVND (reference sequence). CDR3 length: 14 residues. CDR3 DNA: TGTGCCAGTACCGTGACAGGGAAGAACACTGAAGCTTTCTTT. It codes for CASTVTGKNTEAFF.

The chain recombines TRBV7-6 with TRBJ2-2, with 11 bases identical to TRBD2. This CDR3 is 16 amino acids long. Germline V gene sequence: CDR1 SGHVS, CDR2 FNYEAQ. The ends lost 4 bases at V and 6 bases at J; junction bases unmatched: 7. The DNA for the CDR3 is TGTGCCAGCAGCTCACGACTAGCGGGACTGGCCGGGGAGCTGTTTTTT. Translating gives CASSSRLAGLAGELFF.

The chain combines TRBV5-4 with TRBJ1-1; TRBD1 matches 7 bases. This CDR3 comprises 15 residues. The junction had 9 bases not matched to a gene; V was cut back by 4 bases and J by 3 bases. CDR1 is SGHNT and CDR2 is YYREEE in the germline V gene (reference sequence). The CDR3 region is CASSPRGLGDTEAFF. The CDR3 DNA follows: TGTGCCAGCAGCCCAAGGGGGCTGGGAGACACTGAAGCTTTCTTT. The complete variable domain, with remaining parts taken from reference TRBV5-4 and TRBJ1-1, reads ETGVTQSPTHLIKTRGQQVTLRCSSQSGHNTVSWYQQALGQGPQFIFQYYREEENGRGNFPPRFSGLQFPNYSSELNVNALELDDSALYLCASSPRGLGDTEAFFGQGTRLTVV.

The J gene is TRBJ2-3, the V gene TRBV9, with TRBD1 identical over 9 bases. Germline lookup yields CDR1 SGDLS and CDR2 YYNGEE. The junction had 4 bases not matched to a gene; V was cut back by 0 bases and J by 2 bases. This CDR3 contains 16 residues. DNA of the CDR3: TGTGCCAGCAGCGTAGTTGGACAGGGGATCACAGATACGCAGTATTTT. Translated, it gives CASSVVGQGITDTQYF.